The 14 T cell receptor beta chains below come from one sample, sequenced in a study of blood T cell repertoires in COVID-19. Assay: immunoSEQ multiplex PCR; the TCRdb copy retains only in-frame clones and omits some. The repertoire consists of roughly 200,000 clones, with 80% occurring once and the leading ten covering 6.5% to 7%. Sequenced: peripheral blood. The receptor source for this set is a man aged 65 to 85 with active or convalescent COVID-19.

On this clone: Other DNA sequences in the sample encode the same CDR3. The chain couples TRBV5-1 to TRBJ1-1, with no clear D. Germline CDR1 SGHRS, CDR2 YFSETQ. This CDR3 is built from 13 residues. With 2 bases removed from V and 1 base from J, the gap between germline ends came to 6 bases. CDR3 region: CASSLSKNTEAFF. Written as DNA, the CDR3 is TGCGCCAGCAGCTTATCCAAGAACACTGAAGCTTTCTTT.

The chain joins TRBV7-9 to TRBJ1-1, with TRBD1 matching 7 bases. In germline, CDR1 is SEHNR, CDR2 FQNEAQ (reference sequence). This CDR3 is built from 13 residues. Trimming cost V 6 bases and J 7 bases; bases outside gene matches: 8. This chain's CDR3 is CASRGEGAGEAFF. The DNA for the CDR3 is TGTGCCAGCAGGGGAGAGGGGGCTGGTGAAGCTTTCTTT. The variable domain in full, with the rest retrieved from reference TRBV7-9 and TRBJ1-1, is DTGVSQNPRHKITKRGQNVTFRCDPISEHNRLYWYRQTLGQGPEFLTYFQNEAQLEKSRLLSDRFSAERPKGSFSTLEIQRTEQGDSAMYLCASRGEGAGEAFFGQGTRLTVV.

This clone was detected only once. The chain has TRBV7-9 and TRBJ1-1; D gene uncertain. V lost 7 bases and J lost 5, with 14 bases in between. In germline, CDR1 is SEHNR, CDR2 FQNEAQ (reference sequence). This CDR3 is built from 13 residues. The CDR3, as DNA: TGTGCCAGCATCAACCAGGCCATGACTGAAGCTTTCTTT. Protein product: CASINQAMTEAFF.

This clone was detected only once. This chain uses TRBV21-1 with TRBJ1-5; TRBD1 was called by the table and not checked on the DNA. TRBV21-1 is given as a pseudogene. This CDR3 region has 16 residues. The CDR3 loop is CASSSKGQGNNQPQHF. In nucleotides, the CDR3 is TGTGCCAGCAGCTCTAAGGGACAGGGGAACAATCAGCCCCAGCATTTT.

This chain links TRBV5-1 with TRBJ2-7, with D perhaps TRBD2 (6 bases). V was shortened by 1 base and J by 4 bases, with 12 bases between the two germline ends. Germline V lookup: CDR1 SGHRS, CDR2 YFSETQ. This CDR3 comprises 14 residues. The CDR3 region has the DNA TGCGCCAGCAGCTTGCCGGGAGTTCAATACGAGCAGTACTTC. This encodes CASSLPGVQYEQYF.

This clone was recorded once. This chain uses TRBV5-1 with TRBJ1-4; D gene unclear. Trimming took off 7 bases at V and 0 bases at J, with 10 bases between the two ends. The CDR3 covers 14 residues. The V gene's germline CDR1 is SGHRS and CDR2 YFSETQ. The chain's CDR3 is CASGLEATNEKLFF. CDR3 bases: TGCGCCAGCGGACTCGAGGCAACTAATGAAAAACTGTTTTTT.

This clone was observed once. The gene calls are TRBV5-1 and TRBJ2-5; D ambiguous. The CDR3 is made up of 14 amino acids. Between the trimmed V and J ends, which lost 4 bases and 2 bases, there was a span of 12 bases. Germline CDR1 reads SGHRS; CDR2 reads YFSETQ. CDR3 coding DNA: TGCGCCAGCAGCATAGGTCCGACTCAAGAGACCCAGTACTTC. It yields the protein CASSIGPTQETQYF.

The chain employs TRBV19 and TRBJ2-1; D is possibly TRBD1 (6 bases). The CDR3 length is 14 residues. V lost 10 bases and J lost 7, with 20 bases in between. Germline assignment: CDR1 LNHDA and CDR2 SQIVND (reference sequence). In nucleotides, the CDR3 is TGTGCCACTAAGCCGGGACAAGGCGCGAATGAGCAGTTCTTC. This gives the protein CATKPGQGANEQFF.

CDR3 amino acids: CASSLNREETQYF. The CDR3 DNA sequence: TGTGCCAGCAGCTTAAACAGGGAAGAGACCCAGTACTTC. The gene calls are TRBV7-2 and TRBJ2-5; a weak D match, TRBD1 (6 bases). Germline V gene data show CDR1 as SGHTA and CDR2 as FQGNSA. The CDR3 consists of 13 residues. The V end lost 2 bases, the J end lost 3 bases, and 7 bases lay between the germline ends.

This chain joins TRBV6-6 and TRBJ2-7; D unclear. V was shortened by 5 bases and J by 3 bases, with 5 bases between the two germline ends. CDR1 is MNHNY and CDR2 is SVGAGI in the germline V gene (reference sequence). CDR3 length equals 11 residues. CDR3 sequence (DNA): TGTGCCAGCAGTACCAGCTACGAGCAGTACTTC. Its translation: CASSTSYEQYF.

The rearrangement uses TRBV5-5 and TRBJ2-7; a weak D match, TRBD1 (5 bases). This CDR3 spans 14 amino acids. Trimming took off 4 bases at V and 3 bases at J, with 14 bases between the two ends. CDR1 is SGHKS and CDR2 is YYEKEE in the germline V gene (reference sequence). CDR3 protein: CASSLGVDVYEQYF. CDR3 sequence (DNA): TGTGCCAGCAGCCTAGGGGTCGACGTCTACGAGCAGTACTTC.

The chain uses TRBV30 and TRBJ2-3, with TRBD2 identical over 9 bases. The CDR3 is 16 residues long. From germline, CDR1 is GTSNPN and CDR2 SVGIG (reference sequence). V lost 2 bases and J lost 3; bases outside the gene matches: 9. The CDR3 DNA reads as TGTGCCTGGAGTACGGCGGGGGGGCATCGGACAGATACGCAGTATTTT. This codes for CAWSTAGGHRTDTQYF.

The rearrangement uses TRBV6-2 or TRBV6-3 and TRBJ1-2; TRBD1 aligns across 9 bases. The V and J ends lost 5 bases and 7 bases, in that order; junction bases with no gene match: 2. This CDR3 has 12 residues. The V gene's germline CDR1 is MNHEY and CDR2 SVGEGT. The CDR3 protein is CASSRQGGGYTF. The CDR3 bases are TGTGCCAGCAGTCGACAGGGGGGTGGCTACACCTTC.

A single count supports this clone. This chain joins TRBV7-3 and TRBJ2-1, with 8 bases matching TRBD2. CDR3 length: 13 residues. Germline-derived CDR1 and CDR2 are SGHTA and FQGTGA. V lost 5 bases, J lost 7 bases, and 4 bases stayed unmatched. The CDR3, as DNA: TGTGCCAGCAGCCGGGGACTAGATAATGAGCAGTTCTTC. Its translation is CASSRGLDNEQFF.